These T cell receptor beta chains were read from a single sample in a study of memory CD4+ T cells and cytomegalovirus serostatus. Measured with immunoSEQ multiplex PCR; TCRdb has only the in-frame clones, and not every one. The sample holds about 42,000 clones, approximately 80% seen once. The source material was memory CD4+ T cells from blood. The receptors come from an adult in good health and CMV-seronegative. The CDR3 runs from the conserved cysteine through the conserved F or W. The order of the fields is V gene, J gene, CDR3 protein.

v_call: TRBV5-4; j_call: TRBJ2-1; cdr3_aa: CASRGSYSYNEQFF
v_call: TRBV5-6; j_call: TRBJ2-4; cdr3_aa: CASSLWQGAGNIQYF
v_call: TRBV11-2; j_call: TRBJ2-1; cdr3_aa: CASSPDGLAGRDSYNEQFF
v_call: TRBV27; j_call: TRBJ1-6; cdr3_aa: CASSSHRVYNSPLHF
v_call: TRBV7-9; j_call: TRBJ2-7; cdr3_aa: CASSLVGRRGYEQYF
v_call: TRBV14; j_call: TRBJ1-1; cdr3_aa: CASSPVGWTEAFF
v_call: TRBV6-1; j_call: TRBJ1-1; cdr3_aa: CASRLDGRYTEAFF
v_call: TRBV5-6; j_call: TRBJ2-2; cdr3_aa: CASSLETGKDTGELFF
v_call: TRBV2; j_call: TRBJ2-5; cdr3_aa: CASTGSAETQYF
v_call: TRBV10-3; j_call: TRBJ2-7; cdr3_aa: CAISEGPGPSSYEQYF
v_call: TRBV29-1; j_call: TRBJ1-1; cdr3_aa: CSVEPSSSEAFF
v_call: TRBV6-1; j_call: TRBJ1-6; cdr3_aa: CASSESTRGTNSPLHF
v_call: TRBV15; j_call: TRBJ2-3; cdr3_aa: CATSIYRQGKDTQYF
v_call: TRBV6-5; j_call: TRBJ2-3; cdr3_aa: CASTETDTQYF
v_call: TRBV13; j_call: TRBJ2-5; cdr3_aa: CASSHLEATGMKTQYF
v_call: TRBV7-3; j_call: TRBJ1-1; cdr3_aa: CASSLTRANTEAFF
v_call: TRBV19; j_call: TRBJ1-3; cdr3_aa: CASTRWDTIYF
v_call: TRBV29-1; j_call: TRBJ1-5; cdr3_aa: CSVASGVGNQPQHF
v_call: TRBV6-5; j_call: TRBJ1-1; cdr3_aa: CASSYATVGRNTEAFF
v_call: TRBV7-8; j_call: TRBJ2-7; cdr3_aa: CASSLVMLASSSYEQYF
v_call: TRBV15; j_call: TRBJ2-1; cdr3_aa: CATSRDTGGPYNEQFF
v_call: TRBV19; j_call: TRBJ2-1; cdr3_aa: CASSKMGPANEQFF
v_call: TRBV29-1; j_call: TRBJ1-1; cdr3_aa: CSVQQTRYEAFF
v_call: TRBV7-7; j_call: TRBJ2-2; cdr3_aa: CASSQPGQGGELFF
v_call: TRBV5-1; j_call: TRBJ1-1; cdr3_aa: CASSLERGTEAFF
v_call: TRBV19; j_call: TRBJ2-1; cdr3_aa: CASNPDTGGFHNEQFF
v_call: TRBV7-8; j_call: TRBJ2-1; cdr3_aa: CASSLDDPGSGGARNEQFF
v_call: TRBV30; j_call: TRBJ1-2; cdr3_aa: CAAGRTGYTF
v_call: TRBV28; j_call: TRBJ1-4; cdr3_aa: CASSLPTGPTNEKLFF
v_call: TRBV28; j_call: TRBJ2-1; cdr3_aa: CASSLSGTGGSEQFF
v_call: TRBV27; j_call: TRBJ1-1; cdr3_aa: CASSSRMATEAFF
v_call: TRBV15; j_call: TRBJ2-2; cdr3_aa: CATSRVRTTGELFF
v_call: TRBV11-3; j_call: TRBJ1-5; cdr3_aa: CASSRNRGEQPQHF
v_call: TRBV7-8; j_call: TRBJ2-7; cdr3_aa: CASSLGLEGTMYEQYF
v_call: TRBV5-6; j_call: TRBJ1-2; cdr3_aa: CASSLGTDGYTF
v_call: TRBV18; j_call: TRBJ2-1; cdr3_aa: CASSMGVSVGNNEQFF
v_call: TRBV19; j_call: TRBJ1-1; cdr3_aa: CASSIGQGRGYTEAFF
v_call: TRBV6-1; j_call: TRBJ2-5; cdr3_aa: CASRTSGPETQYF
v_call: TRBV5-1; j_call: TRBJ1-1; cdr3_aa: CASSLQGNTEAFF
v_call: TRBV6-1; j_call: TRBJ2-7; cdr3_aa: CASSEFYEQYF
v_call: TRBV5-1; j_call: TRBJ1-5; cdr3_aa: CASSLDGNQPQHF